The entry below gives a single T cell receptor beta chain sequence along with its context. Its matching antigen is unknown. This sample is drawn from a study of OX40 agonist ivuxolimab in advanced cancers. As for the study in general: The eligibility criteria allowed prior anti-PD-1, anti-PD-L1 or anti-CTLA-4 therapy, and 40% had some.

This CDR3 is 15 amino acids long. Trimming stripped 3 bases from V and 2 bases from J, with 14 bases between. Germline V lookup: CDR1 KGHSH, CDR2 LQKENI. Study-level results: At 0.1 to 3.0 mg/kg, clonal expansion of CD4+ and CD8+ blood T cells had occurred by week 6.

Method: immunoSEQ multiplex PCR; TCRdb's copy keeps in-frame clones and lacks some. The table has some 90,000 clones, roughly 92% seen once. J is TRBJ2-7 and V is TRBV18, with D possibly TRBD2 on 6 matching bases. The sequence came from an adult with an advanced solid tumor such as melanoma, head and neck, liver or kidney cancer. Sequencing used CD4+ or CD8+ T cells sorted from blood, obtained in a trial of the OX40 agonist ivuxolimab. This chain's CDR3 is CASSPPGLTTYEQYF. The CDR3 DNA follows: TGTGCCAGCTCACCCCCGGGACTGACGACCTACGAGCAGTACTTC. Full variable domain (rest looked up from reference TRBV18 and TRBJ2-7): NAGVMQNPRHLVRRRGQEARLRCSPMKGHSHVYWYRQLPEEGLKFMVYLQKENIIDESGMPKERFSAEFPKEGPSILRIQQVVRGDSAAYFCASSPPGLTTYEQYFGPGTRLTVT.